This T cell receptor (beta chain) was recorded in a study of T cell responses to AZD1222 COVID-19 vaccine. Study-wide results and limits: It was only a handful of AZD1222 recipients who were seropositive at baseline.

Germline CDR1 and CDR2: MGHRA and YSYEKL. The CDR3 runs 17 residues. The V end was cut by 1 base, the J end by 6 bases, with 19 bases between. For this clone: Its matching antigen is unknown.

Profiled with immunoSEQ multiplex PCR; TCRdb holds only in-frame clones, not every one. The sample lists 130,000 or so clones; more than 85% were seen once. V is TRBV4-1 and J is TRBJ1-5; no firm D call. Material: peripheral blood, obtained on day 0 of MenACWY control vaccination. The sequence derives from an adult in good health. The CDR3 DNA is TGCGCCAGCAGCCAAGGAGCCGGGTCCGGAGTCCGTCAGCCCCAGCATTTT. It yields the protein CASSQGAGSGVRQPQHF.